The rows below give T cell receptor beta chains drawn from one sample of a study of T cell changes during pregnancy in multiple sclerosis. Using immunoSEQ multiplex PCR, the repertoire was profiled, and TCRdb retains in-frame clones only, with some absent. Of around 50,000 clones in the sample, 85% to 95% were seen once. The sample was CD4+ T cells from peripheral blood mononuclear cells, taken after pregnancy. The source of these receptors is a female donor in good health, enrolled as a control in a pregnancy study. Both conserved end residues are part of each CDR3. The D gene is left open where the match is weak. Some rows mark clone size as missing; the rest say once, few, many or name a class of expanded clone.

TGTGCCAGCAGCTTAAGTAGCGGGTGGGAGCAGTTCTTC CASSLSSGWEQFF NA TRBJ2-1 TRBD2 TRBV11-3
TGTGCCAGCAGTTCGGGACTTCACACCGGGGAGCTGTTTTTT CASSSGLHTGELFF NA TRBJ2-2 NA TRBV27
TGTGCCAGCAGTGAAGACCTAGGTAGCCAAGAGACCCAGTACTTC CASSEDLGSQETQYF NA TRBJ2-5 NA TRBV6-1
TGTGCCAGCTCACCTCAATCACAGGGGACGGGCGAGCAGTACTTC CASSPQSQGTGEQYF NA TRBJ2-7 TRBD1 TRBV18
TGTGCCAGCAGCCAGCAGGAGGGCGAGCAGTACTTC CASSQQEGEQYF once TRBJ2-7 NA TRBV11-2
TGTGCCAGCAGCCTCCGGGGGGCGCGTAATGAGCAGTTCTTC CASSLRGARNEQFF NA TRBJ2-1 NA TRBV11-2
TGTGCCAGCAGTTTAAAGGCCAGGAGGGGAAGATTCGTGGACACTGAAGCTTTCTTT CASSLKARRGRFVDTEAFF NA TRBJ1-1 NA TRBV27
TGTGCCAGCAGCGTGCGGGGGGGCCAGGGAGTTGGCTCCTACAATGAGCAGTTCTTC CASSVRGGQGVGSYNEQFF NA TRBJ2-1 TRBD2 TRBV9
TGTGCCGCGCGAGGCGGAGTGAACACCGGGGAGCTGTTTTTT CAARGGVNTGELFF NA TRBJ2-2 NA TRBV28
TGTGCCAGCACAGGGGACAGACACTACGAGCAGTACTTC CASTGDRHYEQYF once TRBJ2-7 TRBD1 TRBV28
TGTGCCAGCAGTAGAGTAGCGGGAGATGTCACCGGGGAGCTGTTTTTT CASSRVAGDVTGELFF once TRBJ2-2 TRBD2 TRBV27
TGTGCCAGCAGTGAAGTCGGCGGGGCCGAGCAGTACTTC CASSEVGGAEQYF NA TRBJ2-7 NA TRBV6-1
TGTGCCAGCAGCTTGGATCTCTCTCGGGGCTACACCTTC CASSLDLSRGYTF NA TRBJ1-2 NA TRBV5-6
TGTGCCAGCTCCCGGACTAGCGGTCGAAACACAGATACGCAGTATTTT CASSRTSGRNTDTQYF NA TRBJ2-3 TRBD2 TRBV27
TGTGCCAGCAGTGAAAGAAGGGACAGCTATGGCTACACCTTC CASSERRDSYGYTF NA TRBJ1-2 TRBD1 TRBV6-1
TGTGCCAGCAGCTTGTACAGCGGGAGTAGCACAGATACGCAGTATTTT CASSLYSGSSTDTQYF NA TRBJ2-3 TRBD2 TRBV5-5
TGTGCCAGCAGCTTGGGCGATGGGAGAAACATTCAGTACTTC CASSLGDGRNIQYF NA TRBJ2-4 NA TRBV7-3
TGCGCCAGCAGTGGGGTAGCGGGGGGCCCCAGCACAGATACGCAGTATTTT CASSGVAGGPSTDTQYF NA TRBJ2-3 TRBD2 TRBV10-1
TGTGCCAGCAGTGAGGGTACCCGGACAGGGTTCGATCAGCCCCAGCATTTT CASSEGTRTGFDQPQHF NA TRBJ1-5 TRBD1 TRBV6-1
TGTGCCAGCAGCTTAGGTTACTCTGGGGCCAACGTCCTGACTTTC CASSLGYSGANVLTF NA TRBJ2-6 NA TRBV11-2
TGTGCCAGCAGCGGAGAAAATTCACCCCTCCACTTT CASSGENSPLHF NA TRBJ1-6 NA TRBV11-1
TGTGCCAGCAGCTTCGGCCAGGGACTACGCTCCAAGCAGACCCAGTACTTC CASSFGQGLRSKQTQYF NA TRBJ2-5 TRBD2 TRBV11-2
TGTGCCATCAGCCAAGCTAGCGGGTCGACCTTGGGAGAGCAGTACTTC CAISQASGSTLGEQYF NA TRBJ2-7 TRBD2 TRBV10-3
TGTGCCAGTAGTACGGCCGGGACAGGGGGCCGCAATCAGCCCCAGCATTTT CASSTAGTGGRNQPQHF NA TRBJ1-5 TRBD1 TRBV19
TGTGCCAGCAGCCACGACACATCCACAGATACGCAGTATTTT CASSHDTSTDTQYF NA TRBJ2-3 NA TRBV4-2
TGTGCCAGCAGCTTAAATCAGGGGAGAGGAGGTGCAGATACGCAGTATTTT CASSLNQGRGGADTQYF NA TRBJ2-3 NA TRBV7-9
TGTGCCAGCAGGGGGACAGGCGGGGAAGCTTTCTTT CASRGTGGEAFF NA TRBJ1-1 TRBD1 TRBV6-1
TGTGCCAGCAGCTTGGCAGGGGGCGGGGAGCTGTTTTTT CASSLAGGGELFF NA TRBJ2-2 TRBD1 TRBV5-4
TGCGCCAGCAGCTTGGTGGCCAGAATGAACACTGAAGCTTTCTTT CASSLVARMNTEAFF NA TRBJ1-1 NA TRBV5-1
TGCGCCAGCAGGAGTTGGGGCGGGGGGGCGAACACCGGGGAGCTGTTTTTT CASRSWGGGANTGELFF NA TRBJ2-2 TRBD2 TRBV4-1
TGTGCCAGCAGTTTAAGACAGGGGGGTGGCTACACCTTC CASSLRQGGGYTF NA TRBJ1-2 TRBD1 TRBV6-5
TGCGCCAGCAGTTTCAATGAGGGTCCCTACGAGCAGTACTTC CASSFNEGPYEQYF NA TRBJ2-7 NA TRBV5-1
TGCGCCAGCAGCCAACCGGACAGTTGGGGCTACACCTTC CASSQPDSWGYTF NA TRBJ1-2 NA TRBV4-1
TGTGCCAGCAGTGATTCCAGGGTTCGATCCTACAATGAGCAGTTCTTC CASSDSRVRSYNEQFF NA TRBJ2-1 NA TRBV25-1
TGTGCCATCAGGGGAGACTCCTACGAGCAGTACTTC CAIRGDSYEQYF NA TRBJ2-7 NA TRBV10-3
TGTGCCAGCACGCGGGGCTCATCCTACAATGAGCAGTTCTTC CASTRGSSYNEQFF NA TRBJ2-1 NA TRBV28
TGTGCCAGCAGTCAAGTCGGACTAGCGACAAATGAGCAGTTCTTC CASSQVGLATNEQFF NA TRBJ2-1 TRBD2 TRBV9
TGTGCCAGCAGTGATAGGGGCGGTGACACCGGGGAGCTGTTTTTT CASSDRGGDTGELFF NA TRBJ2-2 NA TRBV6-4
TGCGCCAGCAGCTGGGGAGCTAGCGGGGGGGCCACAGATACGCAGTATTTT CASSWGASGGATDTQYF once TRBJ2-3 TRBD2 TRBV5-1
TGTGCCACCAGCAGGGCCTTCGCGGGGGCTAGCCACGAGCAGTACTTC CATSRAFAGASHEQYF NA TRBJ2-7 NA TRBV15
TGTGCCAGTAGCCCCGGGCGGGGCATCAATGAGCAGTTCTTC CASSPGRGINEQFF NA TRBJ2-1 NA TRBV19
TGTGCCAGCAGTGAATATCAAGGGGGCGGGAGGGCCGTGGGAAACATTCAGTACTTC CASSEYQGGGRAVGNIQYF NA TRBJ2-4 TRBD2 TRBV2
TGTGCCAGCAGCTTGGAAGCGGCTTACAATGAGCAGTTCTTC CASSLEAAYNEQFF few TRBJ2-1 NA TRBV5-4
TGTGCCAGCAGCTTCGGGGCATACTCCGGGACTAGCGGGAGTTTATACGAGCAGTACTTC CASSFGAYSGTSGSLYEQYF NA TRBJ2-7 TRBD2 TRBV13
TGTGCCACCAGCAGAGATATACTAGCGGGGAGCACAGATACGCAGTATTTT CATSRDILAGSTDTQYF NA TRBJ2-3 TRBD2 TRBV15
TGTGCCAGCAGCTTGGCGAATGAGCAGTTCTTC CASSLANEQFF NA TRBJ2-1 NA TRBV5-6
TGTGCCAGCAGCTTGCTGGGGGGGAGGAACAATGAGCAGTTCTTC CASSLLGGRNNEQFF NA TRBJ2-1 TRBD2 TRBV5-6
TGTGCCAGTAGTATGCTACCCAGGGTAATATCGACTGAAGCTTTCTTT CASSMLPRVISTEAFF NA TRBJ1-1 NA TRBV19
TGTGCCAGCAGTATCGGTCTCCGGTTCCTGTATTTT CASSIGLRFLYF NA TRBJ2-3 NA TRBV6-1
TGTGCCAGCAGCTTGGGGGCGGGGTCCACCTACGAGCAGTACTTC CASSLGAGSTYEQYF NA TRBJ2-7 NA TRBV5-4
TGTGCCAGCAGCTTATTGGGCAGCCTCTATGGCTACACCTTC CASSLLGSLYGYTF NA TRBJ1-2 NA TRBV11-1
TGTGCCAGCAGTGAGGGGACAGGCTATAATTCACCCCTCCACTTT CASSEGTGYNSPLHF NA TRBJ1-6 TRBD1 TRBV25-1
TGTGCCAGCAGTTTCTTGGCCGCCGGGACTAGCGGGAGGAATGAGCAGTTCTTC CASSFLAAGTSGRNEQFF NA TRBJ2-1 TRBD2 TRBV28
TGTGCCAGTAGGAGACCGGGAGGTCAGCCCCAGCATTTT CASRRPGGQPQHF NA TRBJ1-5 NA TRBV19